Each of the 23 T cell receptor beta chains below was sequenced from the same sample in a study of T cell responses to AZD1222 COVID-19 vaccine. TCRdb's table, derived via immunoSEQ multiplex PCR, lists solely in-frame clones and lacks some. This table has over 150,000 clones, approximately 94% appearing once. This material consisted of peripheral blood, taken 28 days after the second AZD1222 dose. These receptors were taken from an adult who received the AZD1222 COVID-19 vaccine.

V is TRBV3-1 (or the pseudogene TRBV3-2) and J is TRBJ1-1; D remains ambiguous. Germline V gene data show CDR1 as LGHDT and CDR2 as YNNKEL (reference sequence). The CDR3 has 17 amino acids. Between the trimmed V and J ends, which lost 1 base and 0 bases, there was a span of 15 bases. The CDR3 spells CASSQGPVGRMNTEAFF. The CDR3 nucleotides read TGTGCCAGCAGCCAAGGACCCGTGGGCAGGATGAACACTGAAGCTTTCTTT.

This chain uses TRBV14 with TRBJ1-6, with 10 bases lining up with TRBD1. This CDR3 contains 16 residues. Germline assignment: CDR1 SGHDN and CDR2 FVKESK. V lost 2 bases to trimming and J lost 7 bases; unmatched junction nucleotides: 5. Here the CDR3 DNA reads TGTGCCAGCAGCCAACTCGGACAGGGGGAGAATTCACCCCTCCACTTT. Amino acid sequence: CASSQLGQGENSPLHF.

The V and J genes are TRBV6-5 and TRBJ1-2; maybe TRBD1 (6 bases). The ends were cut back, 6 bases at V and 4 bases at J, with 15 bases in the middle. Germline V gene sequence: CDR1 MNHEY, CDR2 SVGAGI. The CDR3 runs to 14 residues. CDR3 in DNA: TGTGCCAGCAGAAGGGGGGCAGAGTCCTATGGCTACACCTTC. Its translation: CASRRGAESYGYTF.

The chain couples TRBV30 to TRBJ2-7; tentatively, D is TRBD1 or TRBD2 (5 bases each). Trimming removed 0 bases from V and 4 bases from J, with 16 bases in between. The germline V gene encodes CDR1 GTSNPN and CDR2 SVGIG (reference sequence). CDR3 size: 15 residues. The CDR3 loop reads CAWSVSGFGGYEQYF. As DNA, the CDR3 is TGTGCCTGGAGTGTATCAGGGTTCGGCGGGTACGAGCAGTACTTC.

This chain uses TRBV5-1 with TRBJ1-3, with D hard to call. This CDR3 is 17 amino acids long. The germline CDR1 and CDR2 sequences are SGHRS and YFSETQ. Trimming removed 0 bases at V and 0 bases at J, with 13 bases between. In DNA form, the CDR3 reads TGCGCCAGCAGCTTGGCCGGCGGGCGGGACTCTGGAAACACCATATATTTT. Translating gives CASSLAGGRDSGNTIYF.

The gene calls are TRBV5-6 and TRBJ1-1, with 7 nucleotides matching TRBD1. CDR1 SGHDT and CDR2 YYEEEE come from the germline V gene. This CDR3 is built from 14 residues. Germline trimming cut 5 bases from V and 5 bases from J; bases unmatched to any gene: 9. The CDR3 DNA sequence: TGTGCCAGCAGTAGACAGGGATTTGGGACTGAAGCTTTCTTT. Translating it yields CASSRQGFGTEAFF.

V gene TRBV7-2 combines with J gene TRBJ2-7; TRBD2 might be the D (6 bases). Deletions cut 0 bases from V and 2 bases from J, with 8 bases between. The CDR3 consists of 14 residues. Looked up from germline, CDR1 is SGHTA and CDR2 is FQGNSA. The CDR3 here is CASSLAGGPYEQYF. In nucleotides, the CDR3 is TGTGCCAGCAGCTTAGCGGGGGGACCCTACGAGCAGTACTTC. The entire variable domain, with the rest obtained from reference TRBV7-2 and TRBJ2-7, is as follows: GAGVSQSPSNKVTEKGKDVELRCDPISGHTALYWYRQSLGQGLEFLIYFQGNSAPDKSGLPSDRFSAERTGGSVSTLTIQRTQQEDSAVYLCASSLAGGPYEQYFGPGTRLTVT.

This chain links TRBV29-1 with TRBJ1-2, with D hard to call. CDR3 size: 13 residues. V was shortened by 5 bases and J by 5 bases, with 15 bases between the two germline ends. Looked up from germline, CDR1 is SQVTM and CDR2 is ANQGSEA. The CDR3 loop reads CSVTDGGLYGYTF. In DNA form, the CDR3 reads TGCAGCGTTACCGACGGCGGCCTGTATGGCTACACCTTC.

The V call is TRBV9, the J call TRBJ1-6; tentative D call: TRBD1 (5 bases). CDR3 length equals 14 residues. V lost 0 bases and J lost 5, with 6 bases in between. Germline V gene lookup returns CDR1 SGDLS and CDR2 YYNGEE. In DNA form, the CDR3 reads TGTGCCAGCAGCGTAGGGGGGGATAATTCACCCCTCCACTTT. Translating gives CASSVGGDNSPLHF.

The genes are TRBV18 and TRBJ1-5, with D possibly TRBD1 on 5 matching bases. CDR3 length: 13 residues. The V gene lost 4 bases and the J gene lost 5 bases, with 9 bases spanning the gap. CDR1 KGHSH and CDR2 LQKENI come from the germline V gene. CDR3: CASSLQGDQPQHF. Here the CDR3 DNA reads TGTGCCAGCTCACTGCAGGGTGATCAGCCCCAGCATTTT.

This chain connects TRBV3-1 (or the pseudogene TRBV3-2) to TRBJ2-2; D gene unclear. Trimming removed 4 bases at V and 9 bases at J, with 12 bases between. Germline CDR1 and CDR2: LGHDT and YNNKEL (reference sequence). The CDR3 runs 13 residues. DNA for the CDR3: TGTGCCAGCAGCCCTCCGCTTTCCAGGGAGCTGTTTTTT. As protein: CASSPPLSRELFF.

The chain recombines TRBV5-1 with TRBJ1-5, with TRBD1 matching 8 bases. The length of the CDR3 is 14 residues. Looked up from germline, CDR1 is SGHRS and CDR2 is YFSETQ. J was trimmed by 5 bases and V by 3 bases; bases with no gene match: 4. In nucleotides, the CDR3 is TGCGCCAGCAGCTGGACAGGGCTCGATCAGCCCCAGCATTTT. It is translated as CASSWTGLDQPQHF. Full variable domain (missing parts from reference TRBV5-1 and TRBJ1-5): KAGVTQTPRYLIKTRGQQVTLSCSPISGHRSVSWYQQTPGQGLQFLFEYFSETQRNKGNFPGRFSGRQFSNSRSEMNVSTLELGDSALYLCASSWTGLDQPQHFGDGTRLSIL.

The chain couples TRBV5-3 to TRBJ1-6; D not certain. TRBV5-3 is filed as an ORF, its function uncertain. V was shortened by 7 bases and J by 3 bases, with 8 bases between the two germline ends. This CDR3 spans 13 amino acids. The CDR3 DNA reads as TGTGCCAGACCTGGGTGCTATAATTCACCCCTCCACTTT. Its translation is CARPGCYNSPLHF.

A few counts support this clone. The gene calls are TRBV6-5 and TRBJ1-2, with a weak D call TRBD1 (6 bases). Per the germline V gene, CDR1 is MNHEY and CDR2 is SVGAGI. The CDR3 contains 14 residues. Trimming removed 2 bases from V and 3 bases from J, with 10 bases in between. The CDR3 DNA reads as TGTGCCAGCAGTTACGATGGGGGCTACTATGGCTACACCTTC. Translating it yields CASSYDGGYYGYTF.

The V and J genes are TRBV19 and TRBJ1-1; the D is unclear. This CDR3 is 13 amino acids long. In germline, CDR1 is LNHDA, CDR2 SQIVND (reference sequence). Trimming pared 6 bases from V and 6 bases from J, leaving 14 bases between. The CDR3 reads CASRSAAVAEAFF. The CDR3 DNA reads TGTGCCAGTAGATCTGCCGCCGTGGCTGAAGCTTTCTTT. The variable domain in full, with the rest retrieved from reference TRBV19 and TRBJ1-1, is DGGITQSPKYLFRKEGQNVTLSCEQNLNHDAMYWYRQDPGQGLRLIYYSQIVNDFQKGDIAEGYSVSREKKESFPLTVTSAQKNPTAFYLCASRSAAVAEAFFGQGTRLTVV.

The rearrangement uses TRBV10-3 and TRBJ2-1, with 7 positions matching TRBD2. The trim removed 3 bases at V and 7 bases at J, leaving 9 bases unmatched. Germline assignment: CDR1 ENHRY and CDR2 SYGVKD. CDR3 length: 15 residues. The CDR3 protein is CAISDPRGMGNEQFF. The DNA of the CDR3 is TGTGCCATCAGTGATCCGCGGGGGATGGGGAATGAGCAGTTCTTC.

The chain couples TRBV28 to TRBJ2-7; 7 bases agree with TRBD1. CDR1 MDHEN and CDR2 SYDVKM come from the germline V gene. Losses at the gene ends were 5 bases for V and 2 bases for J; bases not matched to a gene: 3. This CDR3 has 13 residues. Written as DNA, the CDR3 is TGTGCCAGCAGTGGACAGGCTCCCTACGAGCAGTACTTC. As protein: CASSGQAPYEQYF.

This rearrangement joins TRBV4-2 to TRBJ2-6; D uncertain. Trimming pared 0 bases from V and 0 bases from J, leaving 12 bases between. The germline V gene encodes CDR1 LGHNA and CDR2 YNFKEQ. The CDR3 totals 18 residues. The CDR3, as DNA: TGTGCCAGCAGCCAAGAAGAGTACAGCTACTCTGGGGCCAACGTCCTGACTTTC. It translates to CASSQEEYSYSGANVLTF.

The chain links TRBV2 to TRBJ1-1; D remains ambiguous. The V gene's germline CDR1 is SNHLY and CDR2 FYNNEI. CDR3 length: 13 amino acids. Deletions cut 3 bases from V and 4 bases from J, with 9 bases between. CDR3 in DNA: TGTGCCAGCAGTGAGGGATCCCTCACTGAAGCTTTCTTT. It codes for CASSEGSLTEAFF.

This sequence joins TRBV5-1 and TRBJ1-3, with 10 bases that match TRBD1. With V trimmed by 4 bases and J by 6 bases, 4 bases remained unmatched. The CDR3 length is 14 residues. CDR1 is SGHRS, CDR2 YFSETQ, per germline. The CDR3 region is CASSRGQGENTIYF. Written as DNA, the CDR3 is TGCGCCAGCAGCCGAGGACAGGGGGAAAACACCATATATTTT.

This clone has only one observation. The gene calls are TRBV15 and TRBJ2-7; D may correspond to TRBD1 or TRBD2 (5 bases each). V lost 3 bases and J 4 bases, leaving 10 bases between the germline ends. Looked up from germline, CDR1 is LNHNV and CDR2 is YYDKDF (reference sequence). This CDR3 has 13 residues. The CDR3 loop is CATSRWGSYEQYF. CDR3 bases: TGTGCCACCAGCAGGTGGGGGAGTTACGAGCAGTACTTC.

The V and J genes are TRBV7-9 and TRBJ2-3; 9 bases fit TRBD1. Germline V gives CDR1 SEHNR, CDR2 FQNEAQ (reference sequence). J was trimmed by 4 bases and V by 5 bases; bases with no gene match: 7. This CDR3 is 15 amino acids long. The CDR3 here is CASSRGQGRADTQYF. The CDR3 region has the DNA TGTGCCAGCAGCCGCGGACAGGGGAGGGCAGATACGCAGTATTTT.

V usage is TRBV7-3 and J usage is TRBJ1-1, with D hard to call. The CDR3 totals 14 residues. Germline CDR1 SGHTA, CDR2 FQGTGA. The V and J ends lost 2 bases and 4 bases respectively, with 11 bases between them. DNA for the CDR3: TGTGCCAGCAGCTTAGGAGTTAGAGGCACTGAAGCTTTCTTT. Protein sequence: CASSLGVRGTEAFF.